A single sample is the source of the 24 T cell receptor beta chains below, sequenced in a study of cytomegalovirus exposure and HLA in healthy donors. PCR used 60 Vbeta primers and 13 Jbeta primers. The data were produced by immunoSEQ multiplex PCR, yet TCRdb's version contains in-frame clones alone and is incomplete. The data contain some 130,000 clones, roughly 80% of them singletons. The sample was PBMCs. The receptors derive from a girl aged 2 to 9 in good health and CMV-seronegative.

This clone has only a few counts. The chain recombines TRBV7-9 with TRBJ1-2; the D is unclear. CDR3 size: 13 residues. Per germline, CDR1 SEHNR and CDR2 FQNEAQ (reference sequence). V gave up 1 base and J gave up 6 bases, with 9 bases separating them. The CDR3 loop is CASSLEAVDGYTF. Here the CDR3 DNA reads TGTGCCAGCAGCTTAGAGGCGGTTGATGGCTACACCTTC.

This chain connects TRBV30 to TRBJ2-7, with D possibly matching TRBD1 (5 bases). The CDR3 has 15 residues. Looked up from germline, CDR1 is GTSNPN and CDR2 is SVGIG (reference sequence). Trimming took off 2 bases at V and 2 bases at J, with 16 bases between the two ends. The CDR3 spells CAWSNQGPATYEQYF. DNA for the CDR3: TGTGCCTGGAGTAACCAGGGCCCCGCAACCTACGAGCAGTACTTC.

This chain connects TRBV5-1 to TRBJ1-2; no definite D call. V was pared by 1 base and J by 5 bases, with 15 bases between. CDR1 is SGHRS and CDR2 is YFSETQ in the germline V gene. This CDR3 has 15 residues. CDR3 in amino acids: CASSLTGEGWYGYTF. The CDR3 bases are TGCGCCAGCAGCTTGACCGGGGAAGGGTGGTATGGCTACACCTTC.

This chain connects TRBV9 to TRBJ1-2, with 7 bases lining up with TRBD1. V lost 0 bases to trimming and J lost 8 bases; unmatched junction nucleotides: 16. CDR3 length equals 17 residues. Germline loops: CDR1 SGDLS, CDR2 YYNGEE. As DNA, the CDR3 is TGTGCCAGCAGCGTAGGACAGGGTATAACAGGGAGTGGAGGCTACACCTTC. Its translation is CASSVGQGITGSGGYTF.

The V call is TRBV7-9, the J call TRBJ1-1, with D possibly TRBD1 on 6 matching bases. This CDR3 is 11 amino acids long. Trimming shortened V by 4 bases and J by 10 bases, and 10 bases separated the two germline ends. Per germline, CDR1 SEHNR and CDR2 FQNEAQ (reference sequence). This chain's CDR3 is CASSWDITAFF. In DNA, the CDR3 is TGTGCCAGCAGCTGGGACATCACAGCTTTCTTT.

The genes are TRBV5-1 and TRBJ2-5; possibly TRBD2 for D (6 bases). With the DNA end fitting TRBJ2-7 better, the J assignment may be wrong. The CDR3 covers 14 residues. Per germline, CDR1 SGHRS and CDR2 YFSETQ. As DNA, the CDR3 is TGCGCCAGCAGCTTTGGGGGGTCAAACTACGAGCAGTACTTC. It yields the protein CASSFGGSNYEQYF.

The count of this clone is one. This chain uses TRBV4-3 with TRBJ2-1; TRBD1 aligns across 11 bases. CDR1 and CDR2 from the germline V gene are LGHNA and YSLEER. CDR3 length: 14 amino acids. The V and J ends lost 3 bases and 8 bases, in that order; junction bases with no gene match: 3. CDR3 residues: CASSQGQGGDEQFF. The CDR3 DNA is TGCGCCAGCAGCCAGGGACAGGGGGGCGATGAGCAGTTCTTC.

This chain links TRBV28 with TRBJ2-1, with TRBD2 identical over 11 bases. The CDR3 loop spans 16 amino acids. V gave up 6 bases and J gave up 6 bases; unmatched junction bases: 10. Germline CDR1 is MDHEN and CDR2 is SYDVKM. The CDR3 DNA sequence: TGTGCCAGCAGCATTGTACTAGCGGGAGTAACCAATGAGCAGTTCTTC. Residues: CASSIVLAGVTNEQFF. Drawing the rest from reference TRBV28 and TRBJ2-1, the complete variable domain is DVKVTQSSRYLVKRTGEKVFLECVQDMDHENMFWYRQDPGLGLRLIYFSYDVKMKEKGDIPEGYSVSREKKERFSLILESASTNQTSMYLCASSIVLAGVTNEQFFGPGTRLTVL.

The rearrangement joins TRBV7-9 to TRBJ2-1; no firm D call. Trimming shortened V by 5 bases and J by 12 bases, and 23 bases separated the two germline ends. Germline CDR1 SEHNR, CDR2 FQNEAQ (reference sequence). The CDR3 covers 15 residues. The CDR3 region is CASSPMRWQLDGQFF. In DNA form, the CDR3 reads TGTGCCAGCAGCCCGATGCGGTGGCAGCTCGATGGGCAGTTCTTC.

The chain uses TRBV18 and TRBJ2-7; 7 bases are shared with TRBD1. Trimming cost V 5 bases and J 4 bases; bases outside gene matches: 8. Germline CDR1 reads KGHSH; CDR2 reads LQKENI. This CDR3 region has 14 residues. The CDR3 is CASSDRVRDYEQYF. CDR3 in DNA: TGTGCCAGCTCAGACAGGGTTAGGGATTACGAGCAGTACTTC.

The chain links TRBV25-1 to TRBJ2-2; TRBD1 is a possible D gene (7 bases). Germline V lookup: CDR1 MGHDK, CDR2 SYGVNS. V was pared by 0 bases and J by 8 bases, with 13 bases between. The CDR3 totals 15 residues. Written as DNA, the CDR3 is TGTGCCAGCAGTGAATATGGCAGGGGGGAAGGGGAGCTGTTTTTT. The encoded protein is CASSEYGRGEGELFF.

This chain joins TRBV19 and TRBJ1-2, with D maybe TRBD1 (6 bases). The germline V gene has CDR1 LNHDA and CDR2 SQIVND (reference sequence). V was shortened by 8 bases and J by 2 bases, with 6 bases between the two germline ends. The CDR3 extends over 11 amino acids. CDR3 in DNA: TGTGCCAGTGGGACAAACTATGGCTACACCTTC. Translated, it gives CASGTNYGYTF.

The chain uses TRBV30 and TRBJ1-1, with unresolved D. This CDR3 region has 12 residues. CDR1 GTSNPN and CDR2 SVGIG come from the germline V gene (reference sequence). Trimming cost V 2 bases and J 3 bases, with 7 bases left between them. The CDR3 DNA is TGTGCCTGGAGTCCAGGTCACACTGAAGCTTTCTTT. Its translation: CAWSPGHTEAFF.

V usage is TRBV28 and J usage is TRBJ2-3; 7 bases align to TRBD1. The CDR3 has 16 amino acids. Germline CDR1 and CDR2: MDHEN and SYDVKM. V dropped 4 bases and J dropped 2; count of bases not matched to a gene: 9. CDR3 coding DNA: TGTGCCAGCAGTTCCTCACTCAGGGGGTTCACAGATACGCAGTATTTT. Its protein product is CASSSSLRGFTDTQYF.

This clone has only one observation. The CDR3 sequence is CASRLTGAPNEKLFF. The CDR3 region has the DNA TGTGCCAGCAGACTTACAGGGGCCCCCAATGAAAAACTGTTTTTT. V gene TRBV2 combines with J gene TRBJ1-4, with TRBD1 identical over 7 bases. The CDR3 is 15 residues long. V gave up 6 bases and J gave up 5 bases; unmatched junction bases: 9. CDR1 and CDR2 (germline): SNHLY, FYNNEI.

The CDR3 loop reads CASSIVTSGRDNEQFF. The DNA for the CDR3 is TGTGCCAGTAGTATCGTGACTAGCGGACGAGACAATGAGCAGTTCTTC. This chain links TRBV19 with TRBJ2-1, with 9 bases identical to TRBD2. This CDR3 has 16 amino acids. The junction had 8 bases not matched to a gene; V was cut back by 3 bases and J by 5 bases. Germline V gene lookup returns CDR1 LNHDA and CDR2 SQIVND (reference sequence).

The CDR3 region is CASSGSPLAGGWNEQFF. CDR3 DNA sequence: TGTGCCAGCAGTGGTTCCCCGCTAGCGGGGGGGTGGAATGAGCAGTTCTTC. V gene TRBV28 combines with J gene TRBJ2-1; 12 nucleotides agree with TRBD2. Germline loops: CDR1 MDHEN, CDR2 SYDVKM. The CDR3 spans 17 residues. Trimming took 5 bases from V and 7 from J; bases not matched to a gene: 12.

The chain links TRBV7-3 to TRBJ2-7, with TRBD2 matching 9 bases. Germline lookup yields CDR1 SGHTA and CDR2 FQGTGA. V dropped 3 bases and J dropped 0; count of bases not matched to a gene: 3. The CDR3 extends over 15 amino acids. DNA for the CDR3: TGTGCCAGCAGCTTCGCGGGGGGGTTCTCCTACGAGCAGTACTTC. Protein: CASSFAGGFSYEQYF.

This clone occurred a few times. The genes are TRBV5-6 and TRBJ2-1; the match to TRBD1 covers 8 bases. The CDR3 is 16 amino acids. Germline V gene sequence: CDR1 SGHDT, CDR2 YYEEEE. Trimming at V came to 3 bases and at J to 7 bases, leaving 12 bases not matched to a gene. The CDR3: CASSYGAGGLLNEQFF. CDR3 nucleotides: TGTGCCAGCAGCTATGGGGCAGGGGGCTTGTTGAATGAGCAGTTCTTC.

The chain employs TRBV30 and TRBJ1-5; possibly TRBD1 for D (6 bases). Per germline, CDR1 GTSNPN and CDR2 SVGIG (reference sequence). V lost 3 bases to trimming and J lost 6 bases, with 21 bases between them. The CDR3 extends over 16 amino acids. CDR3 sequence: CAWSRGGDKGGQPQHF. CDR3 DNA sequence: TGTGCCTGGAGCCGAGGAGGAGACAAAGGGGGTCAGCCCCAGCATTTT.

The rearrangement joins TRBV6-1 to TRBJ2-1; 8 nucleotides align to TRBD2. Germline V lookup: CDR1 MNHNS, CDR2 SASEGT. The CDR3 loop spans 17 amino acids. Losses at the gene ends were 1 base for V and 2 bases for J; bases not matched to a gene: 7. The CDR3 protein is CASSEGEAGGPYNEQFF. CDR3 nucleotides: TGTGCCAGCAGTGAAGGAGAGGCGGGAGGTCCCTACAATGAGCAGTTCTTC.

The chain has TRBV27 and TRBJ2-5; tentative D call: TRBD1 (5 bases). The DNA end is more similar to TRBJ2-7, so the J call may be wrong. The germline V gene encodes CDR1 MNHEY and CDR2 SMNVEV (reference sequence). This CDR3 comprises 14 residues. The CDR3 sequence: CASRSVRDSYEQYF. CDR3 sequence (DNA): TGTGCCAGCAGATCCGTCAGGGATTCCTACGAGCAGTACTTC.

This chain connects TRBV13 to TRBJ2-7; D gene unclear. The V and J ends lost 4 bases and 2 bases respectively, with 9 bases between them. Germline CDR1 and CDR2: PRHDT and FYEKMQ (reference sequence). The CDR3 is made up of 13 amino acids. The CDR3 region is CASSSSLTYEQYF. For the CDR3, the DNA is TGTGCCAGCAGCTCCAGTTTAACCTACGAGCAGTACTTC.

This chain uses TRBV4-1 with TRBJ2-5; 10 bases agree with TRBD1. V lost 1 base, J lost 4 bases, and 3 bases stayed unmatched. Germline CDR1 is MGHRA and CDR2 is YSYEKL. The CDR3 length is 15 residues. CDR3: CASSQVGTGVETQYF. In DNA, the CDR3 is TGCGCCAGCAGCCAAGTCGGGACAGGGGTAGAGACCCAGTACTTC.